Listed below are T cell receptor beta chains from one sample, sequenced in a study of blood T cell repertoires in COVID-19. Produced via immunoSEQ multiplex PCR; TCRdb's table is partial and in-frame only. The table has over 100,000 clones, 86% seen once; the top ten hold about 4.5%. The material sequenced was peripheral blood. These receptors all come from a man in his forties with acute or convalescent COVID-19. Both conserved end residues are part of each CDR3. A D gene is named only where the DNA matches it firmly. Clone size is shown for a subset of rows, as once, few, many or a class of expanded clone.

clone size,V gene,J gene,D gene,CDR3 protein,CDR3 DNA
.,TRBV7-2,TRBJ2-3,TRBD1,CASSQQAPGGYTDTQYF,TGTGCCAGCAGCCAGCAAGCCCCAGGGGGATACACAGATACGCAGTATTTT
.,TRBV5-1,TRBJ2-6,.,CASSPYGANVLTF,TGCGCCAGCAGCCCGTATGGGGCCAACGTCCTGACTTTC
.,TRBV11-2,TRBJ1-1,.,CASSERGGGTEAFF,TGTGCCAGCAGCGAACGGGGTGGAGGTACTGAAGCTTTCTTT
.,TRBV2,TRBJ1-5,.,CASTIDRTYNQPQHF,TGTGCCAGCACCATCGACAGGACATACAATCAGCCCCAGCATTTT
.,TRBV5-1,TRBJ2-1,.,CASSLGVMYNEQFF,TGCGCCAGCAGCTTGGGCGTCATGTACAATGAGCAGTTCTTC
.,TRBV5-1,TRBJ1-1,.,CASSLRQTSTGNTEAFF,TGCGCCAGCAGCTTGAGACAGACCTCAACCGGGAACACTGAAGCTTTCTTT
.,TRBV4-1,TRBJ2-7,TRBD2,CASSQSTSANYEQYF,TGCGCCAGCAGCCAGTCGACTAGCGCCAACTACGAGCAGTACTTC
once,TRBV5-8,TRBJ1-2,.,CASSPRVISDYGYTF,TGTGCCAGCAGCCCACGGGTAATATCGGACTATGGCTACACCTTC
once,TRBV14,TRBJ2-2,TRBD2,CASSQVRGRGTGELFF,TGTGCCAGCAGCCAAGTACGGGGGAGGGGCACCGGGGAGCTGTTTTTT
.,TRBV19,TRBJ1-1,.,CASSESGRRNTEAFF,TGTGCCAGTAGTGAATCAGGGAGGCGGAACACTGAAGCTTTCTTT
.,TRBV7-8,TRBJ2-1,TRBD2,CASSLERGVAYNEQFF,TGTGCCAGCAGCTTGGAGCGGGGGGTCGCCTACAATGAGCAGTTCTTC
.,TRBV27,TRBJ2-3,.,CASSPGESTDTQYF,TGTGCCAGCAGTCCAGGGGAAAGCACAGATACGCAGTATTTT
.,TRBV10-3,TRBJ1-4,.,CAISPREGPNEKLFF,TGTGCCATCAGTCCTCGGGAGGGACCTAATGAAAAACTGTTTTTT
.,TRBV25-1,TRBJ2-7,TRBD1,CAAVRTGGPYEQYF,TGTGCCGCCGTAAGGACAGGGGGACCCTACGAGCAGTACTTC
.,TRBV19,TRBJ1-1,.,CASSMVQDTEAFF,TGTGCCAGTAGTATGGTACAGGACACTGAAGCTTTCTTT
.,TRBV11-2,TRBJ2-1,.,CASSPQRISYNEQFF,TGTGCCAGCAGCCCCCAGCGGATATCTTACAATGAGCAGTTCTTC
.,TRBV7-9,TRBJ2-1,.,CASSLFPEGGNEQFF,TGTGCCAGCAGCTTATTCCCGGAGGGGGGGAATGAGCAGTTCTTC
.,TRBV14,TRBJ1-1,TRBD1,CASSRTGLLNTEAFF,TGTGCCAGCAGCCGGACAGGGCTACTGAACACTGAAGCTTTCTTT
few,TRBV6-1,TRBJ1-1,.,CASSEERGRPPTEAFF,TGTGCCAGCAGTGAAGAACGGGGGAGGCCGCCCACTGAAGCTTTCTTT
.,TRBV4-1,TRBJ1-2,TRBD1,CASSQGTGTGYTF,TGCGCCAGCAGCCAAGGGACAGGGACCGGCTACACCTTC
.,TRBV9,TRBJ1-1,.,CASSVVPGGSTEAFF,TGTGCCAGCAGCGTAGTTCCGGGGGGAAGTACTGAAGCTTTCTTT